These 14 T cell receptor beta chains came from one sample sequenced in a study of T cell repertoires in cytomegalovirus infection. In TCRdb, the reads were re-called with MiXCR into one record per CDR3 protein. Among about 600,000 distinct CDR3 sequences listed, roughly 24% were seen once. The specimen was CD8+ T cells from PBMCs. These receptors were obtained from a human donor in good health (CMV status not recorded). Some clones in this sample may be carry-over from other donors' samples.

This clonotype was detected ten times or more. The rearrangement links TRBV7-9 to TRBJ2-5; 7 bases are a match to TRBD1. This CDR3 is 16 amino acids long. The junction had 10 bases not matched to a gene; V was cut back by 1 base and J by 5 bases. The germline CDR1 and CDR2 sequences are SEHNR and FQNEAQ (reference sequence). In nucleotides, the CDR3 is TGTGCCAGCAGCTTAGGTTTCGGGACAGCACAGGAGACCCAGTACTTC. Its protein is CASSLGFGTAQETQYF.

This clonotype was observed at least ten times. This chain links TRBV7-8 with TRBJ2-7; D unresolved. The V end was cut by 11 bases, the J end by 0 bases, with 8 bases between. The CDR3 length is 11 residues. CDR1 is SGHVS, CDR2 FQNEAQ, per germline. The CDR3: CASSRSYEQYV. The CDR3 bases are TGTGCCTCTTCTCGCTCCTACGAGCAGTACGTC.

The chain is built from TRBV7-6 and TRBJ2-3, with TRBD2 identical over 7 bases. V was clipped by 5 bases and J by 1 base; unmatched bases: 9. Germline V gene lookup returns CDR1 SGHVS and CDR2 FNYEAQ. The CDR3 extends over 16 amino acids. CDR3 residues: CASSQLGLAGTDTQYF. The CDR3, as DNA: TGTGCCAGCAGCCAACTCGGTCTAGCGGGCACAGATACGCAGTATTTT.

A few counts support this clonotype. This chain joins TRBV11-1 and TRBJ1-1; D unclear. This CDR3 has 13 amino acids. Germline CDR1 is SGHAT and CDR2 is FQDESV (reference sequence). V lost 4 bases to trimming and J lost 7 bases, with 13 bases between them. DNA for the CDR3: TGTGCCAGCAGCTCCATATCGAGGATTGAAGCTTTCTTT. Protein product: CASSSISRIEAFF.

The chain is built from TRBV9 and TRBJ2-3; D is ambiguous. The CDR3 loop spans 15 amino acids. CDR1 SGDLS and CDR2 YYNGEE come from the germline V gene. The V end lost 0 bases, the J end lost 1 base, and 9 bases lay between the germline ends. CDR3 sequence: CASSVEGGRTDTQYF. CDR3 nucleotide sequence: TGTGCCAGCAGCGTAGAAGGCGGACGCACAGATACGCAGTATTTT.

This rearrangement joins TRBV18 to TRBJ2-3; D might be TRBD1 (6 bases). The V and J ends lost 4 bases and 2 bases respectively, with 16 bases between them. From germline, CDR1 is KGHSH and CDR2 LQKENI. The CDR3 is made up of 16 amino acids. This CDR3 reads CASSLRPNRDTDTQYF. The DNA for the CDR3 is TGTGCCAGCTCACTACGGCCAAACAGGGACACAGATACGCAGTATTTT.

This clonotype was counted at least ten times. V and J are TRBV25-1 and TRBJ2-2; 8 bases match TRBD1. The junction had 2 bases not matched to a gene; V was cut back by 8 bases and J by 3 bases. This CDR3 has 13 residues. CDR1 is MGHDK and CDR2 is SYGVNS in the germline V gene. The CDR3 here is CASWTGYTGELFF. The CDR3 DNA sequence: TGTGCCAGCTGGACAGGGTACACCGGGGAGCTGTTTTTT.

The chain carries TRBV7-9 and TRBJ2-5, with TRBD2 matching 7 bases. J was trimmed by 7 bases and V by 5 bases; bases with no gene match: 16. CDR1 and CDR2 (germline): SEHNR, FQNEAQ (reference sequence). There are 16 residues in the CDR3. CDR3 loop: CASSPFIGGTGWTQYF. As DNA, the CDR3 is TGTGCCAGCAGCCCCTTTATCGGGGGGACCGGTTGGACCCAGTACTTC.

The chain uses TRBV7-9 and TRBJ2-7; no clear D gene. The CDR3 runs 14 residues. Per the germline V gene, CDR1 is SEHNR and CDR2 is FQNEAQ (reference sequence). V lost 3 bases, J lost 2 bases, and 11 bases lay in between. The DNA for the CDR3 is TGTGCCAGCAGCTTTGGTGCCGATCCCTACGAGCAGTACTTC. This encodes CASSFGADPYEQYF. Based on the CDR3 plus reference TRBV7-9 and TRBJ2-7, the full variable domain is DTGVSQNPRHKITKRGQNVTFRCDPISEHNRLYWYRQTLGQGPEFLTYFQNEAQLEKSRLLSDRFSAERPKGSFSTLEIQRTEQGDSAMYLCASSFGADPYEQYFGPGTRLTVT.

This clonotype was found many times. V and J are TRBV28 and TRBJ2-2; no definite D call. Germline CDR1 and CDR2: MDHEN and SYDVKM. The CDR3 totals 16 residues. With 2 bases removed from V and 1 base from J, the gap between germline ends came to 11 bases. The CDR3 protein is CASSLSWQENTGELFF. CDR3 nucleotide sequence: TGTGCCAGCAGTTTAAGTTGGCAGGAGAACACCGGGGAGCTGTTTTTT.

This chain joins TRBV14 and TRBJ2-3, with 11 bases identical to TRBD2. CDR1 and CDR2 (germline): SGHDN, FVKESK. Unmatched junction bases numbered 4, after V lost 0 bases and J lost 2 bases. The CDR3 covers 17 residues. In DNA form, the CDR3 reads TGTGCCAGCAGCCAAGAGACTAGCGGGGCACCCACAGATACGCAGTATTTT. Translation gives CASSQETSGAPTDTQYF. Using reference TRBV14 and TRBJ2-3 for the parts outside the CDR3, the full variable domain is EAGVTQFPSHSVIEKGQTVTLRCDPISGHDNLYWYRRVMGKEIKFLLHFVKESKQDESGMPNNRFLAERTGGTYSTLKVQPAELEDSGVYFCASSQETSGAPTDTQYFGPGTRLTVL.

The rearrangement uses TRBV19 and TRBJ1-2; D possibly corresponds to TRBD1 (5 bases). CDR1 LNHDA and CDR2 SQIVND come from the germline V gene (reference sequence). This CDR3 is built from 14 residues. V lost 4 bases, J lost 2 bases, and 11 bases lay in between. This chain's CDR3 is CASSTPSGNYGYTF. The CDR3 region has the DNA TGTGCCAGTAGTACGCCCTCAGGGAACTATGGCTACACCTTC.

In its sample, this clonotype was seen many times. This sequence joins TRBV4-3 and TRBJ2-2, with D unresolved. The ends were cut back, 3 bases at V and 0 bases at J, with 8 bases in the middle. The CDR3 length is 15 residues. CDR1 and CDR2 (germline): LGHNA, YSLEER. The chain's CDR3 is CASSQGYPNTGELFF. The CDR3, as DNA: TGCGCCAGCAGCCAGGGGTACCCGAACACCGGGGAGCTGTTTTTT.

This clonotype came up many times. V is TRBV7-6 and J is TRBJ2-1; D unclear. From germline, CDR1 is SGHVS and CDR2 FNYEAQ. The CDR3 sequence is 12 residues long. Deletions cut 6 bases from V and 6 bases from J, with 9 bases between. The CDR3 DNA sequence: TGTGCCAGCAGGTCGAGCACCAATGAGCAGTTCTTC. Translating it yields CASRSSTNEQFF.